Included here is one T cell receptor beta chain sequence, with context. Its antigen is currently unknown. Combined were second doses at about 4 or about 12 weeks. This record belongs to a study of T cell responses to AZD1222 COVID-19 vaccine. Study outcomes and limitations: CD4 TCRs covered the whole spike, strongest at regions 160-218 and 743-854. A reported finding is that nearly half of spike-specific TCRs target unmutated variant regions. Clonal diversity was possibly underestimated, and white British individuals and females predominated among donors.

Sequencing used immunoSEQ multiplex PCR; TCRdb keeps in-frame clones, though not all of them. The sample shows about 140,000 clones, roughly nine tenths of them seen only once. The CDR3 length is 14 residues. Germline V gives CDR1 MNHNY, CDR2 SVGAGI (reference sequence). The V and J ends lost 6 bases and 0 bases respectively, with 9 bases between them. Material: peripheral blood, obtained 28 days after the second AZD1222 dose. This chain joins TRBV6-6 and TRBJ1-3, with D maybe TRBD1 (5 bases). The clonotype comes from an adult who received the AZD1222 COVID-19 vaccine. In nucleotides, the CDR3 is TGTGCCAGCAGCGAGGGGATCTCTGGAAACACCATATATTTT. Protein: CASSEGISGNTIYF.